The clone carrying this TCR beta chain has a count of ten or more. Preparing the TCRbeta library involved the use of unique molecular identifiers. TCRdb redid the calling of the PCR reads with MiXCR, one entry per CDR3 protein. The sample contains roughly 610,000 distinct CDR3 sequences, about 10% of which appear only once. The data belong to a study of T-cell reconstitution after alpha-beta-depleted transplantation in children. The origin of this receptor is a human donor who donated a stem cell graft to a child with acute myeloid leukemia. The specimen was PBMCs from the stem cell graft donor, collected from the stem cell graft.

The CDR3 reads CASSQRRFEQFF. For the CDR3, the DNA is TGTGCCAGCAGTCAGAGGCGGTTTGAGCAGTTCTTC. V usage is TRBV7-2 and J usage is TRBJ2-1, with D hard to call. The germline V and J ends were trimmed by 6 bases and 9 bases, with 12 bases remaining between them. CDR1 and CDR2 from the germline V gene are SGHTA and FQGNSA. This CDR3 has 12 residues.